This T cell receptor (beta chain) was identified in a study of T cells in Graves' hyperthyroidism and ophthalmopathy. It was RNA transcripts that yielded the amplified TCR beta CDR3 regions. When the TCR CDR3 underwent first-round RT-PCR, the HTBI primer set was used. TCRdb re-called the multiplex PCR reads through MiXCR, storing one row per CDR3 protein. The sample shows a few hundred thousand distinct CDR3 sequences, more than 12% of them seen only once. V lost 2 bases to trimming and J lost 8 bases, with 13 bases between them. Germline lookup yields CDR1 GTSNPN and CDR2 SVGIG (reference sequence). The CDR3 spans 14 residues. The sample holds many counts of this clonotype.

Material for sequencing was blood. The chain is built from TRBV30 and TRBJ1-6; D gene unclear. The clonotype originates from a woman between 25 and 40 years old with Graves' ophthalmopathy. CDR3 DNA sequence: TGTGCCTGGAGTTTAGGGTTCTGGGATTCACCCCTCCACTTT. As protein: CAWSLGFWDSPLHF.